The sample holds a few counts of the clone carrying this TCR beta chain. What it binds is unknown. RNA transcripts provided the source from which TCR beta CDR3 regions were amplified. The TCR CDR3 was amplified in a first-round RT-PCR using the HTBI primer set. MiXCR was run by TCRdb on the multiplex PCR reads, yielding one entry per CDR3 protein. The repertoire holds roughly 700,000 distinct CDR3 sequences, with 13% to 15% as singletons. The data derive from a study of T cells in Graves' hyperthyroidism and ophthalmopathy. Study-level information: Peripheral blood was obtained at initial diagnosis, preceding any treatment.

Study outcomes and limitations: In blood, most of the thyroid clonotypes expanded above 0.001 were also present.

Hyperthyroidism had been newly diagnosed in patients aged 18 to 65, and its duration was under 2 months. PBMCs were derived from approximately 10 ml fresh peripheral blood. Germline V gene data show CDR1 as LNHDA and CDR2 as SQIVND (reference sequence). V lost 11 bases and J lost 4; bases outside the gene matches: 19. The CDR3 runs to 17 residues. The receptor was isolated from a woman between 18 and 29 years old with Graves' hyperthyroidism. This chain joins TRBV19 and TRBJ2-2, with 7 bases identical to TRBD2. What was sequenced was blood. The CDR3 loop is CASKWGGSGAPTGELFF. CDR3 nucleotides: TGTGCCTCAAAGTGGGGGGGTAGCGGAGCACCCACCGGGGAGCTGTTTTTT.